This T cell receptor beta chain appears in the sequencing data of a study of T cells in Graves' hyperthyroidism and ophthalmopathy. Regarding the study as a whole: In simple terms, a model built on 13 V-J features told ophthalmopathy apart from stable hyperthyroidism.

This clonotype has at least ten counts. Its antigen is currently unknown. The CDR3 is 14 amino acids. The V end was cut by 2 bases, the J end by 1 base, with 5 bases between. The germline V gene has CDR1 MNHEY and CDR2 SVGAGI. Authors of the study amplified TCR beta CDR3 regions from RNA transcripts. The primer set for the first-round RT-PCR of the TCR CDR3 was HTBI. TCRdb itself ran the multiplex PCR reads through MiXCR, one entry per CDR3 protein. In the table there are 480,000 or so distinct CDR3 sequences, 14% of which are singletons. Sequencing was done on a sample of blood. This chain links TRBV6-5 with TRBJ2-2; D is unresolved. The source is a woman aged 18-29 years with Graves' hyperthyroidism. Written as DNA, the CDR3 is TGTGCCAGCAGTTACAGTGGGAACACCGGGGAGCTGTTTTTT. Protein product: CASSYSGNTGELFF.